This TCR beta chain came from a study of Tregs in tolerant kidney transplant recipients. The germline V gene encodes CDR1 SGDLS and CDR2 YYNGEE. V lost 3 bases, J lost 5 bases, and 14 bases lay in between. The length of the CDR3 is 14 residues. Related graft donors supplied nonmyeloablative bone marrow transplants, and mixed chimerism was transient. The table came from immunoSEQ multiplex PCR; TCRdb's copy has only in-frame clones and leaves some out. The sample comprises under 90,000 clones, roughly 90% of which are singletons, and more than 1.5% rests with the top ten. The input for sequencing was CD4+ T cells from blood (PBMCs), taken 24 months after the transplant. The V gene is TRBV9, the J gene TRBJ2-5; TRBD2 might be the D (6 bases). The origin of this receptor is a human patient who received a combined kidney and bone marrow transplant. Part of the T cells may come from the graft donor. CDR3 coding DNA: TGTGCCAGCAGCGAAGGAGGGCACGGGGAGACCCAGTACTTC. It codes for CASSEGGHGETQYF. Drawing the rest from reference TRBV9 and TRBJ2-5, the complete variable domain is DSGVTQTPKHLITATGQRVTLRCSPRSGDLSVYWYQQSLDQGLQFLIQYYNGEERAKGNILERFSAQQFPDLHSELNLSSLELGDSALYFCASSEGGHGETQYFGPGTRLLVL.